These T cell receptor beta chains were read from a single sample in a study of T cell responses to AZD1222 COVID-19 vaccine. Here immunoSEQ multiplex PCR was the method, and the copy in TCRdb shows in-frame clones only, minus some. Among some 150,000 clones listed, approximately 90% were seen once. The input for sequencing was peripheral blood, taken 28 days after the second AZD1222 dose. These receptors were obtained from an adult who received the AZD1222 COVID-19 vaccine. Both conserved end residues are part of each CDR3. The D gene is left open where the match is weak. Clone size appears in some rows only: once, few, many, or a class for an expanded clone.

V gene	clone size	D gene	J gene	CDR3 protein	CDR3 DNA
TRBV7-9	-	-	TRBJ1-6	CASSPGDLNSPLHF	TGTGCCAGCAGCCCAGGGGATTTAAATTCACCCCTCCACTTT
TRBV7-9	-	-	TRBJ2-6	CASSLTGANVLTF	TGTGCCAGCAGCTTAACGGGGGCCAACGTCCTGACTTTC
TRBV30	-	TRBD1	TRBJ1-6	CAWSVRAGGSPLHF	TGTGCCTGGAGTGTACGGGCAGGGGGATCACCCCTCCACTTT
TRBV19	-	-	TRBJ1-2	CASSIALRTDYTF	TGTGCCAGTAGTATAGCCCTCAGGACGGACTACACCTTC
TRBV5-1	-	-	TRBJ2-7	CASSPDRQSSYEQYF	TGCGCCAGTTCCCCCGACCGACAGAGCTCCTACGAGCAGTACTTC
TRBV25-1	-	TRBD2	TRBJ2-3	CASSEWSGGITDTQYF	TGTGCCAGCAGTGAATGGAGCGGGGGGATAACAGATACGCAGTATTTT
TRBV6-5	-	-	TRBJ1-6	CASSYSRASYNSPLHF	TGTGCCAGCAGTTACTCGAGGGCCTCCTATAATTCACCCCTCCACTTT
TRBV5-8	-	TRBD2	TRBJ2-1	CAITEEGTSGRLPWFQFF	TGTGCCATCACCGAGGAAGGGACTAGCGGGAGACTTCCGTGGTTCCAGTTCTTC
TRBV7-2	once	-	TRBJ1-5	CASSQNPGGGGQPQHF	TGTGCCAGCAGCCAAAATCCGGGGGGCGGAGGTCAGCCCCAGCATTTT
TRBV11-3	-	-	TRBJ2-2	CASSLVGSEGAYTGELFF	TGTGCCAGCAGCTTAGTCGGATCGGAGGGGGCGTACACCGGGGAGCTGTTTTTT
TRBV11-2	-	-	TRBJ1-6	CASSRSSYNSPLHF	TGTGCCAGCAGCCGAAGCTCCTATAATTCACCCCTCCACTTT
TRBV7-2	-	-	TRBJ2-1	CASSAQVRNEQFF	TGTGCCAGCAGCGCCCAGGTCAGGAATGAGCAGTTCTTC
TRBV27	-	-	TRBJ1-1	CASSLSGGNTEAFF	TGTGCCAGCAGTTTATCCGGAGGTAACACTGAAGCTTTCTTT
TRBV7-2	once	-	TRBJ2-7	CASSLPGRTYEQYF	TGTGCCAGCAGTTTGCCCGGCCGTACCTACGAGCAGTACTTC
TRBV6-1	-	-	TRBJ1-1	CASSEYHRSSEAFF	TGTGCCAGCAGTGAGTACCACAGAAGCTCAGAAGCTTTCTTT
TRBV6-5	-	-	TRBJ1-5	CASGFRNQPQHF	TGTGCCAGCGGATTTAGGAATCAGCCCCAGCATTTT
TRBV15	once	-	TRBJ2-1	CATSRGGDDNEQFF	TGTGCCACCAGCAGAGGCGGGGACGACAATGAGCAGTTCTTC
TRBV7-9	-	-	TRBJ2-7	CASSSQEAYEQYF	TGTGCCAGCAGCTCGCAAGAGGCCTACGAGCAGTACTTC
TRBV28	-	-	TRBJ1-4	CASSPPSPPSGKLFF	TGTGCCAGCAGCCCTCCCTCCCCGCCGTCGGGAAAACTGTTTTTT
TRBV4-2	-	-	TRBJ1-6	CASSQDLISGRSTSPLHF	TGTGCCAGCAGCCAAGATCTCATCAGTGGGAGATCTACCTCACCCCTCCACTTT
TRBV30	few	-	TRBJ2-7	CAWSTGREQYF	TGTGCCTGGAGTACCGGTCGGGAGCAGTACTTC
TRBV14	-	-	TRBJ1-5	CASSLNSVPQHF	TGTGCCAGCAGCCTCAACTCAGTGCCCCAGCATTTT
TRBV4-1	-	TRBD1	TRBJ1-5	CASSRDSHDQPQHF	TGCGCCAGCAGCCGGGACAGTCACGACCAGCCCCAGCATTTT
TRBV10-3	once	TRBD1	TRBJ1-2	CAISEDRGGDGYTF	TGTGCCATCAGTGAGGACAGGGGAGGGGATGGCTACACCTTC
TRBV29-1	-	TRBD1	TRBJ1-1	CSGGQGAIEAFF	TGCAGCGGCGGACAGGGGGCTATTGAAGCTTTCTTT
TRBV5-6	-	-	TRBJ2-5	CASSLGQIQETQYF	TGTGCCAGCAGCTTGGGTCAGATACAAGAGACCCAGTACTTC
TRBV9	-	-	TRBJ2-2	CASSPTPGTGELFF	TGTGCCAGCAGCCCTACTCCCGGGACCGGGGAGCTGTTTTTT
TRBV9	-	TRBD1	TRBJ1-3	CASIRRTGVGSGNTIYF	TGTGCCAGCATCCGACGGACAGGGGTGGGCTCTGGAAACACCATATATTTT
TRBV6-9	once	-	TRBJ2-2	CASSYIGKANTGELFF	TGTGCCAGCAGTTATATAGGAAAGGCGAACACCGGGGAGCTGTTTTTT
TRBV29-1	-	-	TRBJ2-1	CSVVPSVSYNEQFF	TGCAGCGTTGTTCCCAGCGTATCCTACAATGAGCAGTTCTTC
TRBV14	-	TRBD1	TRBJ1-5	CASSTGEPNQPQHF	TGTGCCAGCAGCACAGGGGAACCTAATCAGCCCCAGCATTTT
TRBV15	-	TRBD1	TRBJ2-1	CATSPDRDRGNEQFF	TGTGCCACCAGTCCCGACCGGGACAGGGGTAATGAGCAGTTCTTC
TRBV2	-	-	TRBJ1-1	CASSDRSVGTEAFF	TGTGCCAGCAGTGATAGGTCAGTCGGCACTGAAGCTTTCTTT
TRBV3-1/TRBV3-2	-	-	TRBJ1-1	CASSAGQNTEAFF	TGTGCCAGCAGCGCCGGACAGAACACTGAAGCTTTCTTT
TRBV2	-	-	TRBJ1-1	CASATAEAFF	TGTGCCAGCGCGACAGCTGAAGCTTTCTTT
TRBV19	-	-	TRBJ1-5	CASSTWTDQPQHF	TGTGCCAGTAGTACGTGGACAGATCAGCCCCAGCATTTT
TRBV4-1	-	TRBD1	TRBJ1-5	CASSQEGQGALGNQPQHF	TGCGCCAGCAGCCAAGAAGGACAGGGGGCTTTAGGCAATCAGCCCCAGCATTTT
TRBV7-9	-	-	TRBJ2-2	CASSSGTGFTGELFF	TGTGCCAGCAGCTCGGGGACGGGGTTCACCGGGGAGCTGTTTTTT
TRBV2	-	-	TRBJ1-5	CASSSLTVGQPQHF	TGTGCCAGCAGTTCCCTTACAGTGGGTCAGCCCCAGCATTTT
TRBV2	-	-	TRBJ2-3	CASSVGLPKWDTQYF	TGTGCCAGCAGCGTCGGTCTCCCTAAATGGGATACGCAGTATTTT
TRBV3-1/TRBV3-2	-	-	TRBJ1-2	CASSPAAGQVDGYTF	TGTGCCAGCAGCCCCGCGGCAGGCCAAGTGGATGGCTACACCTTC